This is a list of T cell receptor beta chains from one sample in a study of ipilimumab plus nivolumab after autologous stem cell transplantation. Sequencing used immunoSEQ multiplex PCR; TCRdb keeps in-frame clones, though not all of them. The sample carries about 9,200 clones, about 70% recorded once. The sample here was PBMCs, taken in a trial of ipilimumab plus nivolumab as post-transplant consolidation. These receptors all stem from a female donor with multiple myeloma. Both conserved end residues are part of each CDR3. The D gene is left open where the match is weak. The size of a clone is reported for some rows only, either as once, few or many, or as a class for expanded clones.

d_gene: -; j_gene: TRBJ1-3; v_gene: TRBV19; abundance: -; CDR3nt: TGTGCCAGTAGTATTCTGGTTGGAAACACCATATATTTT; CDR3aa: CASSILVGNTIYF
d_gene: -; j_gene: TRBJ2-3; v_gene: TRBV2; abundance: -; CDR3nt: TGTGCCAGCAGTGATGCTAGACAAACAGATACGCAGTATTTT; CDR3aa: CASSDARQTDTQYF
d_gene: -; j_gene: TRBJ2-5; v_gene: TRBV11-2; abundance: few; CDR3nt: TGTGCCAGCAGCTCAAAGGAGAGGGAGGCGAAAGAGACCCAGTACTTC; CDR3aa: CASSSKEREAKETQYF
d_gene: -; j_gene: TRBJ1-5; v_gene: TRBV28; abundance: -; CDR3nt: TGTGCCAGTAGGGCGGAGTTATATAGCAATCAGCCCCAGCATTTT; CDR3aa: CASRAELYSNQPQHF
d_gene: -; j_gene: TRBJ2-3; v_gene: TRBV4-1; abundance: -; CDR3nt: TGCGCCAGCAGCCAAGGGGGCGGGAGCACAGATACGCAGTATTTT; CDR3aa: CASSQGGGSTDTQYF
d_gene: TRBD1; j_gene: TRBJ1-2; v_gene: TRBV11-3; abundance: -; CDR3nt: TGTGCCAGCAGCTTTGACAGGGGAGGTGGCTACACCTTC; CDR3aa: CASSFDRGGGYTF
d_gene: TRBD1; j_gene: TRBJ1-1; v_gene: TRBV4-2; abundance: -; CDR3nt: TGTGCCAGCAGCCAAGATCGGGGACAGCCGGATAATGAAGCTTTCTTT; CDR3aa: CASSQDRGQPDNEAFF
d_gene: -; j_gene: TRBJ2-7; v_gene: TRBV2; abundance: few; CDR3nt: TGTGCCAGCCGCCCTCCCCCTGGACCAAGGTATGCGCAGTACTTC; CDR3aa: CASRPPPGPRYAQYF
d_gene: TRBD1; j_gene: TRBJ2-1; v_gene: TRBV2; abundance: -; CDR3nt: TGTGCCAGCAGTGTATTAGGGACAGTCGATGAGCAGTTCTTC; CDR3aa: CASSVLGTVDEQFF
d_gene: -; j_gene: TRBJ2-3; v_gene: TRBV6-5; abundance: -; CDR3nt: TGTGCCAGCAGTCTGGAGGGATTGGATACGCAGTATTTT; CDR3aa: CASSLEGLDTQYF
d_gene: TRBD1; j_gene: TRBJ2-4; v_gene: TRBV28; abundance: -; CDR3nt: TGTGCCACGAATCAGGGGGCACATAGGATTCAGTACTTC; CDR3aa: CATNQGAHRIQYF
d_gene: -; j_gene: TRBJ2-1; v_gene: TRBV9; abundance: -; CDR3nt: TGTGCCAGCAGCGTTAGTCTAGCGCTCAATGAGCAGTTCTTC; CDR3aa: CASSVSLALNEQFF
d_gene: TRBD2; j_gene: TRBJ2-1; v_gene: TRBV5-6; abundance: -; CDR3nt: TGTGCCAGCAGCTTGACCCCGGGACTAGCGTGGAATGAGCAGTTCTTC; CDR3aa: CASSLTPGLAWNEQFF
d_gene: -; j_gene: TRBJ2-1; v_gene: TRBV2; abundance: few; CDR3nt: TGTGCCAGCAGCTCGGACCATTTCGGTGAGCAGTTCTTC; CDR3aa: CASSSDHFGEQFF
d_gene: -; j_gene: TRBJ2-7; v_gene: TRBV21-1; abundance: few; CDR3nt: TGTGCCAGCAGATACTGGAGTTTC; CDR3aa: CASRYWSF
d_gene: -; j_gene: TRBJ1-2; v_gene: TRBV6-6; abundance: few; CDR3nt: TGTGCCAGCAGAAAGGGGCGGGGGGCCTATGGCTACACCTTC; CDR3aa: CASRKGRGAYGYTF
d_gene: TRBD2; j_gene: TRBJ2-3; v_gene: TRBV9; abundance: medium-sized; CDR3nt: TGTGCCAGCAGCGCCCTCGGGACTAGCGGGAGCACAGATACGCAGTATTTT; CDR3aa: CASSALGTSGSTDTQYF
d_gene: -; j_gene: TRBJ1-6; v_gene: TRBV28; abundance: -; CDR3nt: TGTGCCAGCAGTAGAAAACCAGGGGCTAATTCACCCCTCCACTTT; CDR3aa: CASSRKPGANSPLHF
d_gene: -; j_gene: TRBJ2-3; v_gene: TRBV18; abundance: -; CDR3nt: TGTGCCAGCTCACTCGGACACTCTAGCACAGATACGCAGTATTTT; CDR3aa: CASSLGHSSTDTQYF
d_gene: -; j_gene: TRBJ2-2; v_gene: TRBV2; abundance: -; CDR3nt: TGTGCCAGCAGTGAGGCGGGGCAGCCGAACGGGGAGCTGTTTTTT; CDR3aa: CASSEAGQPNGELFF
d_gene: TRBD1; j_gene: TRBJ2-3; v_gene: TRBV15; abundance: -; CDR3nt: TGTGCCACCAGCAGATCGACAGGGGGCCCTGGCACAGATACGCAGTATTTT; CDR3aa: CATSRSTGGPGTDTQYF
d_gene: -; j_gene: TRBJ2-1; v_gene: TRBV7-3; abundance: -; CDR3nt: TGTGCCAGCAGCTTATTGCCAGGGATCAATGAGCAGTTCTTC; CDR3aa: CASSLLPGINEQFF
d_gene: -; j_gene: TRBJ2-2; v_gene: TRBV27; abundance: -; CDR3nt: TGTGCCAGCAGTTCGCCGGCCGGGGAGCTGTTTTTT; CDR3aa: CASSSPAGELFF
d_gene: -; j_gene: TRBJ2-1; v_gene: TRBV21-1; abundance: few; CDR3nt: TGTGCCAGCAGCAAAGTAGATGAGACAGGGGACGACAATGAGCAGTTCTTC; CDR3aa: CASSKVDETGDDNEQFF
d_gene: -; j_gene: TRBJ1-3; v_gene: TRBV29-1; abundance: -; CDR3nt: TGCAGCGTTGACCAAGGTTATCGAAACACCATATATTTT; CDR3aa: CSVDQGYRNTIYF
d_gene: TRBD2; j_gene: TRBJ2-2; v_gene: TRBV5-4; abundance: few; CDR3nt: TGTGCCAGCAGCTTGAGGGCGGGAGAGACCGGGGAGCTGTTTTTT; CDR3aa: CASSLRAGETGELFF
d_gene: TRBD2; j_gene: TRBJ2-5; v_gene: TRBV5-3; abundance: few; CDR3nt: TGTGCCAGAAGCCAAAGACTAGCGGGAGGGCCATTGAAGTACTTC; CDR3aa: CARSQRLAGGPLKYF
d_gene: -; j_gene: TRBJ2-4; v_gene: TRBV6-5; abundance: -; CDR3nt: TGTGCCAGCAGTTCGGCGTCCCTTTTAGCCAAAAACATTCAGTACTTC; CDR3aa: CASSSASLLAKNIQYF
d_gene: -; j_gene: TRBJ2-7; v_gene: TRBV27; abundance: -; CDR3nt: TGTGCCAGCAGTTCCCTGAAGGGGCAATACGAGCAGTACTTC; CDR3aa: CASSSLKGQYEQYF
d_gene: -; j_gene: TRBJ2-5; v_gene: TRBV19; abundance: -; CDR3nt: TGTGCCAGTAGTATCGTTAACAGGCAAGAGACCCAGTACTTC; CDR3aa: CASSIVNRQETQYF
d_gene: -; j_gene: TRBJ2-7; v_gene: TRBV19; abundance: -; CDR3nt: TGTGCCAGTAGCGGTTATTACGAGCAGTACTTC; CDR3aa: CASSGYYEQYF
d_gene: TRBD1; j_gene: TRBJ1-5; v_gene: TRBV7-2; abundance: -; CDR3nt: TGTGCCAGCAGCCCCCTGGGACAGGTTCAGCCCCAGCATTTT; CDR3aa: CASSPLGQVQPQHF